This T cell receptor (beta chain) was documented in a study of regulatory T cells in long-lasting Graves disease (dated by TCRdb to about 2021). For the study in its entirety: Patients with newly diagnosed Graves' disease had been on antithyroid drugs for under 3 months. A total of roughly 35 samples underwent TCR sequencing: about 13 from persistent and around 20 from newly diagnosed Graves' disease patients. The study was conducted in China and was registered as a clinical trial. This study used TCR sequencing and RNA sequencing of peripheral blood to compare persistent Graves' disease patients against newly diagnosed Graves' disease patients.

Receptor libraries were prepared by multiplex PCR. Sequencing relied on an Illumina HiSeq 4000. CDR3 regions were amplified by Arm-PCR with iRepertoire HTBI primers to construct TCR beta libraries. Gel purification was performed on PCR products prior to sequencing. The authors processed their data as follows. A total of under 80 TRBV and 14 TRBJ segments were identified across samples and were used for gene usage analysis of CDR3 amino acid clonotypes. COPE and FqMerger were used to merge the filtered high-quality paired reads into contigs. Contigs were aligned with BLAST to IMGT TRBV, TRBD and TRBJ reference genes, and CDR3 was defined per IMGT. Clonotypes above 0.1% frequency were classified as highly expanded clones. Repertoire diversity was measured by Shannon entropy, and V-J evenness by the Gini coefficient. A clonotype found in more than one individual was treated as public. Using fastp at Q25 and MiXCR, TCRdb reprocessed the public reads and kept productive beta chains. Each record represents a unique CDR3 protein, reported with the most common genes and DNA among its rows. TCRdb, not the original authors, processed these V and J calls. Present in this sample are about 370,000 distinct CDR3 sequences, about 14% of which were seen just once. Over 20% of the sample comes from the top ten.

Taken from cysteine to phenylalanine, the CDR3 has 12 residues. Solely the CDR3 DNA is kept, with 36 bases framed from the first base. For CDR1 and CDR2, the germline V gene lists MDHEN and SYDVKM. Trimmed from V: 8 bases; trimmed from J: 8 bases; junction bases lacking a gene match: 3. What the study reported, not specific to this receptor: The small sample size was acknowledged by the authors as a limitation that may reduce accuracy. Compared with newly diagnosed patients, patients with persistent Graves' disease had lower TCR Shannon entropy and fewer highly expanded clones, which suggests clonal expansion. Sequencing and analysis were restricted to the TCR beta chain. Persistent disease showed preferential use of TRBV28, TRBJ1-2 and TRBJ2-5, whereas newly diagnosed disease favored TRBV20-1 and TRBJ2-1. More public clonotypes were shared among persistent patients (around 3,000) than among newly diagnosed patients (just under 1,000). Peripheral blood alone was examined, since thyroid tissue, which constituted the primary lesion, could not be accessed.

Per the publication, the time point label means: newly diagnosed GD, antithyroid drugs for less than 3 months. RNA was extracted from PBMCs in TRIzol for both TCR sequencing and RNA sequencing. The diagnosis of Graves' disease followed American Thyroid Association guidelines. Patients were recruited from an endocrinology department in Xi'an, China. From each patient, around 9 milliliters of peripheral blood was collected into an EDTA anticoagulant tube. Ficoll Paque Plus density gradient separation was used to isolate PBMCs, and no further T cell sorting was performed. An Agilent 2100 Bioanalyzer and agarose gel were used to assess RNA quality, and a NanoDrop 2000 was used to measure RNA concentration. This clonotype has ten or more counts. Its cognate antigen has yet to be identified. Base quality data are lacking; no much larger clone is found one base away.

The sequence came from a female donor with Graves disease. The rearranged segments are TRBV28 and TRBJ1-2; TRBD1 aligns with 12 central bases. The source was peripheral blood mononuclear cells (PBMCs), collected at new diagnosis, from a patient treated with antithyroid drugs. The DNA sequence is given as TGTGCCAGCTTTGGGACAGGGGGCGGCTACACCTTC. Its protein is CASFGTGGGYTF.